One and the same sample provided the 26 T cell receptor beta chains below, sequenced in a study of CD8 T cells in Susac syndrome (dated by TCRdb to between 2018 and 2021). Receptors were amplified or captured by the immunoSEQ multiplex PCR assay. RNA was extracted using the RNeasy kit, and about 0.5 to 1 ug of the RNA was reverse transcribed with random hexamers. In-frame beta chains were kept once TCRdb had trimmed the public reads at Q25 with fastp and called clones with MiXCR. Rows are combined by CDR3 protein, so each entry shows the most common genes and DNA. This sample is represented by 150,000 or so distinct CDR3 sequences; 90% to 95% of them were singletons. The ten largest clones capture over 0.12% of the sample. The sample was CD4+ T cells from PBMCs. The receptor set was obtained from a human donor in good health.

V and J are TRBV20-1 and TRBJ2-5, with 11 bases identical to TRBD2. The germline gives CDR1 DFQATT, CDR2 SNEGSKA (reference sequence). J lost 5 bases, V lost 0 bases, and 11 bases had no gene match. This CDR3 is 17 amino acids long. The CDR3 nucleotides are TGCAGTGCTAGAGATCACTTAGCGGGGGGGCCGCGGGAGACCCAGTACTTC. It encodes CSARDHLAGGPRETQYF.

The chain carries TRBV15 and TRBJ1-1; perhaps TRBD1 as D (6 bases). The germline CDR1 and CDR2 sequences are LNHNV and YYDKDF (reference sequence). Trimming shortened V by 0 bases and J by 10 bases, and 9 bases separated the two germline ends. The CDR3 runs to 12 residues. The CDR3 loop is CATSREGGPAFF. CDR3 in DNA: TGTGCCACCAGCAGAGAAGGGGGGCCAGCTTTCTTT.

The rearrangement joins TRBV20-1 to TRBJ1-6; no firm D call. Germline loops: CDR1 DFQATT, CDR2 SNEGSKA (reference sequence). This CDR3 is 13 amino acids long. V lost 3 bases, J lost 7 bases, and 10 bases lay in between. CDR3 sequence: CSASPGNNSPLHF. The CDR3 nucleotides read TGCAGTGCTAGCCCCGGGAACAATTCACCCCTCCACTTT.

The chain combines TRBV3-1 with TRBJ2-5; 8 bases match TRBD2. The CDR3 contains 15 residues. CDR1 LGHDT and CDR2 YNNKEL come from the germline V gene (reference sequence). Trimming took 8 bases from V and 5 from J; bases not matched to a gene: 13. The CDR3 spells CASSPWTSRPETQYF. CDR3 in DNA: TGTGCCAGCTCCCCCTGGACTAGCCGGCCGGAGACCCAGTACTTC.

The chain combines TRBV18 with TRBJ2-7, with TRBD2 as a possible D gene (6 bases). V lost 3 bases, J lost 6 bases, and 15 bases lay in between. The CDR3 totals 14 residues. Germline V gene data show CDR1 as KGHSH and CDR2 as LQKENI. For the CDR3, the DNA is TGTGCCAGCTCACCGGGACTGCCATGGCCCGAGCAGTACTTC. It is translated as CASSPGLPWPEQYF.

This chain uses TRBV20-1 with TRBJ2-5, with TRBD1 matching 7 bases. This CDR3 region has 15 residues. Germline CDR1 reads DFQATT; CDR2 reads SNEGSKA (reference sequence). The V and J ends lost 5 bases and 2 bases, in that order; junction bases with no gene match: 11. Written as DNA, the CDR3 is TGCAGTGCTTCGGGCCTGGGACAGACACAAGAGACCCAGTACTTC. Translation: CSASGLGQTQETQYF.

The rearrangement joins TRBV5-1 to TRBJ1-2; the D is unclear. The CDR3 is 15 amino acids. Germline CDR1 reads SGHRS; CDR2 reads YFSETQ. Trimming pared 4 bases from V and 6 bases from J, leaving 19 bases between. In nucleotides, the CDR3 is TGCGCCAGCAGCCGCGAGGTAGGATCTGCCGATGGCTACACCTTC. It is translated as CASSREVGSADGYTF.

The CDR3 DNA sequence: TGCGCCAGCAGTCAATCGAGGGCCTGCGCCTACGAGCAGTACTTC. Protein product: CASSQSRACAYEQYF. The chain recombines TRBV23-1 with TRBJ2-7; D might be TRBD2 (5 bases). TRBV23-1 counts as an open reading frame of uncertain function. The germline V and J ends were trimmed by 0 bases and 2 bases, with 11 bases remaining between them. The CDR3 runs to 15 residues.

V gene TRBV20-1 combines with J gene TRBJ2-7; 7 nucleotides match TRBD2. The V gene end was trimmed by 0 bases and the J gene end by 0 bases; junction bases not matched to a gene: 2. The CDR3 contains 14 residues. Germline-derived CDR1 and CDR2 are DFQATT and SNEGSKA (reference sequence). CDR3 in DNA: TGCAGTGCTAGAGACACTAGCGTCTCCTACGAGCAGTACTTC. This translates into CSARDTSVSYEQYF.

V is TRBV5-6 and J is TRBJ1-2; possible D gene TRBD1, 6 bases. Trimming took 4 bases from V and 4 from J, leaving 14 bases between them. The CDR3 runs 14 residues. The germline gives CDR1 SGHDT, CDR2 YYEEEE. The DNA for the CDR3 is TGTGCCAGCAGCCCCAGACAGGCAGGCTATGGCTACACCTTC. This sequence encodes CASSPRQAGYGYTF. The entire variable domain, with the rest obtained from reference TRBV5-6 and TRBJ1-2, is as follows: DAGVTQSPTHLIKTRGQQVTLRCSPKSGHDTVSWYQQALGQGPQFIFQYYEEEERQRGNFPDRFSGHQFPNYSSELNVNALLLGDSALYLCASSPRQAGYGYTFGSGTRLTVV.

The chain links TRBV2 to TRBJ1-1; D is undetermined. V was pared by 2 bases and J by 3 bases, with 13 bases between. The CDR3 totals 15 residues. Germline V gene sequence: CDR1 SNHLY, CDR2 FYNNEI. This chain's CDR3 is CASSEFVGRYTEAFF. The CDR3 DNA reads TGTGCCAGCAGTGAATTTGTAGGACGCTACACTGAAGCTTTCTTT. Full variable domain (outside the CDR3, taken from reference TRBV2 and TRBJ1-1): EPEVTQTPSHQVTQMGQEVILRCVPISNHLYFYWYRQILGQKVEFLVSFYNNEISEKSEIFDDQFSVERPDGSNFTLKIRSTKLEDSAMYFCASSEFVGRYTEAFFGQGTRLTVV.

This clonotype has more than one count but fewer than ten. The chain is built from TRBV3-1 and TRBJ2-5; the D is unclear. Germline V gene sequence: CDR1 LGHDT, CDR2 YNNKEL (reference sequence). The CDR3 covers 12 residues. V lost 5 bases and J lost 5, with 9 bases in between. The CDR3 loop reads CASSLTRETQYF. CDR3 coding DNA: TGTGCCAGCAGCTTAACACGGGAGACCCAGTACTTC.

The chain employs TRBV9 and TRBJ2-3; 12 bases match TRBD2. The CDR3 runs to 15 residues. Germline V lookup: CDR1 SGDLS, CDR2 YYNGEE. V lost 3 bases and J lost 4; bases outside the gene matches: 3. The CDR3 reads CASSDLAGGPDTQYF. CDR3 in DNA: TGTGCCAGCAGCGACCTAGCGGGGGGGCCAGATACGCAGTATTTT.

The chain uses TRBV29-1 and TRBJ2-7; 13 bases agree with TRBD2. The length of the CDR3 is 14 residues. The V gene's germline CDR1 is SQVTM and CDR2 ANQGSEA. Trimming removed 4 bases from V and 3 bases from J; junction bases left unmatched: 3. The CDR3 spells CSVGGLAGVYEQYF. The CDR3 DNA reads as TGCAGCGTTGGTGGACTAGCGGGGGTCTACGAGCAGTACTTC.

The gene calls are TRBV7-2 and TRBJ2-7; 10 bases map to TRBD1. CDR1 is SGHTA and CDR2 is FQGNSA in the germline V gene. V lost 5 bases to trimming and J lost 2 bases; unmatched junction nucleotides: 6. The length of the CDR3 is 15 residues. In DNA form, the CDR3 reads TGTGCCAGCAGCACCGGGACAGGGGTACCCTACGAGCAGTACTTC. This gives the protein CASSTGTGVPYEQYF. Together with reference TRBV7-2 and TRBJ2-7, the CDR3 gives the full variable domain: GAGVSQSPSNKVTEKGKDVELRCDPISGHTALYWYRQSLGQGLEFLIYFQGNSAPDKSGLPSDRFSAERTGGSVSTLTIQRTQQEDSAVYLCASSTGTGVPYEQYFGPGTRLTVT.

The rearrangement links TRBV20-1 to TRBJ1-6; D remains ambiguous. The CDR3 is made up of 13 amino acids. The V end lost 5 bases, the J end lost 7 bases, and 12 bases lay between the germline ends. Germline values: CDR1 DFQATT, CDR2 SNEGSKA (reference sequence). CDR3 loop: CSAANGVNSPLHF. Written as DNA, the CDR3 is TGCAGTGCTGCTAATGGGGTAAATTCACCCCTCCACTTT.

The chain couples TRBV7-2 to TRBJ1-1; D may be TRBD1 (5 bases). The V end was cut by 5 bases, the J end by 0 bases, with 13 bases between. This CDR3 is built from 15 residues. Germline CDR1 SGHTA, CDR2 FQGNSA. The CDR3 nucleotides are TGTGCCAGCAGCACGGGACCGTGGATGAACACTGAAGCTTTCTTT. Protein: CASSTGPWMNTEAFF.

CDR3 DNA sequence: TGTGCCAGCAGTTTGAGCACCACCGGGGAGCTGTTTTTT. As protein: CASSLSTTGELFF. This rearrangement joins TRBV12-3 or TRBV12-4 to TRBJ2-2, with unresolved D. Trimming left V 3 bases short and J 4 bases short, with 6 bases between. The CDR3 runs to 13 residues.

The V and J genes are TRBV20-1 and TRBJ1-6; no reliable D call. The CDR3 has 15 amino acids. V gave up 0 bases and J gave up 5 bases, with 11 bases separating them. From germline, CDR1 is DFQATT and CDR2 SNEGSKA (reference sequence). The DNA of the CDR3 is TGCAGTGCTAGAGAAAGCGGGGAGAATAATTCACCCCTCCACTTT. This gives the protein CSARESGENNSPLHF.

The V and J genes are TRBV15 and TRBJ2-5; D gene uncertain. This CDR3 has 14 residues. Trimming removed 1 base from V and 2 bases from J, with 8 bases in between. Germline lookup yields CDR1 LNHNV and CDR2 YYDKDF (reference sequence). The CDR3, as DNA: TGTGCCACCAGCAGAGGGGCAGCGCAAGAGACCCAGTACTTC. This codes for CATSRGAAQETQYF.

The chain recombines TRBV29-1 with TRBJ1-2; a possible D gene is TRBD1 (5 bases). Germline V gene lookup returns CDR1 SQVTM and CDR2 ANQGSEA. Trimming took 2 bases from V and 4 from J, leaving 11 bases between them. The CDR3 is made up of 13 amino acids. The CDR3 DNA sequence: TGCAGCGTTGAAAGTAACAGGCCCTATGGCTACACCTTC. Its protein is CSVESNRPYGYTF.

The chain has TRBV15 and TRBJ1-5, with TRBD1 matching 9 bases. The V segment lost 1 base and the J segment 3 bases; nucleotides outside the gene matches: 4. The CDR3 sequence is 16 residues long. The germline V gene has CDR1 LNHNV and CDR2 YYDKDF (reference sequence). In DNA form, the CDR3 reads TGTGCCACCAGCAGAGGAAGGACAGGGGCCAATCAGCCCCAGCATTTT. It specifies CATSRGRTGANQPQHF. The full variable domain, completed using reference TRBV15 and TRBJ1-5, is DAMVIQNPRYQVTQFGKPVTLSCSQTLNHNVMYWYQQKSSQAPKLLFHYYDKDFNNEADTPDNFQSRRPNTSFCFLDIRSPGLGDTAMYLCATSRGRTGANQPQHFGDGTRLSIL.

The V gene is TRBV12-3 or TRBV12-4, the J gene TRBJ2-1; no definite D call. V gave up 7 bases and J gave up 7 bases, with 11 bases separating them. CDR3 size: 12 residues. CDR3 nucleotides: TGTGCCAGCACCCGCGGCACTAATGAGCAGTTCTTC. Residues: CASTRGTNEQFF.

The J gene is TRBJ2-5, the V gene TRBV20-1, with TRBD2 matching 11 bases. V was pared by 6 bases and J by 5 bases, with 14 bases of the junction left unmatched. From germline, CDR1 is DFQATT and CDR2 SNEGSKA (reference sequence). This CDR3 contains 16 residues. This CDR3 is CSAAPSSGRRRETQYF. In nucleotides, the CDR3 is TGCAGTGCGGCCCCTTCTAGCGGGAGGCGTCGGGAGACCCAGTACTTC.

The chain uses TRBV29-1 and TRBJ1-1; 7 bases are shared with TRBD1. J was trimmed by 1 base and V by 7 bases; bases with no gene match: 6. The CDR3 consists of 13 residues. Germline lookup yields CDR1 SQVTM and CDR2 ANQGSEA. The CDR3 DNA sequence: TGCAGCGGTAGACAGGGAAGGAACACTGAAGCTTTCTTT. Its translation: CSGRQGRNTEAFF.

V gene TRBV5-6 combines with J gene TRBJ1-2; the D is unclear. This CDR3 region has 13 residues. From germline, CDR1 is SGHDT and CDR2 YYEEEE. V gave up 7 bases and J gave up 3 bases, with 13 bases separating them. CDR3 sequence: CASSPGLDYGYTF. CDR3 in DNA: TGTGCCAGCTCCCCGGGCCTGGACTATGGCTACACCTTC. Full variable domain (outside the CDR3, taken from reference TRBV5-6 and TRBJ1-2): DAGVTQSPTHLIKTRGQQVTLRCSPKSGHDTVSWYQQALGQGPQFIFQYYEEEERQRGNFPDRFSGHQFPNYSSELNVNALLLGDSALYLCASSPGLDYGYTFGSGTRLTVV.